The 8 T cell receptor beta chains listed next were all sequenced from one sample in a study of tumor and adjacent non-tumor tissue in lung cancer. Three rounds of nested PCR, following a modified ARM-PCR protocol, produced the TCRbeta library. TCRdb recomputed calls from the multiplex PCR reads with MiXCR, one row per CDR3 protein. The sample lists roughly 67,000 distinct CDR3 sequences, approximately 63% seen once, with about 19% in the top ten. RNA was extracted from bulk tissue without any cell sorting. Sequenced input: lung tumor tissue. The receptors originated from a man between 45 and 60 years old with non-small cell lung cancer.

On this clonotype: Likely a read error: the CDR3 ends without its conserved phenylalanine or tryptophan. The CDR3 DNA sequence: TGTGCCACCAGTGATGCGGTCGTGACTAACTCTGGGGCCAACGTCCTGACTCTC. This sequence encodes CATSDAVVTNSGANVLTL. This chain connects TRBV24-1 to TRBJ2-6, with a weak D call TRBD2 (5 bases). Germline CDR1 and CDR2: KGHDR and SFDVKD. The CDR3 spans 18 residues. V was trimmed by 3 bases and J by 0 bases, leaving 14 bases between them.

This clonotype appeared many times. This chain links TRBV10-3 with TRBJ2-3, with D possibly TRBD1 on 5 matching bases. From germline, CDR1 is ENHRY and CDR2 SYGVKD. CDR3 length equals 15 residues. V gave up 0 bases and J gave up 2 bases, with 9 bases separating them. As DNA, the CDR3 is TGTGCCATCAGTGAGTCTGGCAGGGCCACAGATACGCAGTATTTT. Translating it yields CAISESGRATDTQYF.

Turning to this clonotype: A read error is likely, as this CDR3 ends without the conserved phenylalanine or tryptophan. Because the CDR3's place on the DNA is in doubt, the DNA is left out and the CDR3 is given as listed by TCRdb. The chain is built from TRBV6-6 and TRBJ1-1; TRBD1 is taken as the D call from the table, unchecked against the DNA. CDR1 MNHNY and CDR2 SVGAGI come from the germline V gene (reference sequence). The CDR3 spans 14 residues, counting both ends. CDR3 in amino acids: CASSYDRGRSETFS.

The table lists this clonotype with many counts. The chain combines TRBV29-1 with TRBJ2-7; 8 nucleotides align to TRBD1. Per germline, CDR1 SQVTM and CDR2 ANQGSEA. The CDR3 spans 12 residues. V was clipped by 7 bases and J by 7 bases; unmatched bases: 9. CDR3 sequence: CSAGTGEGEQYF. The CDR3 coding sequence is TGCAGCGCCGGGACAGGCGAGGGGGAGCAGTACTTC.

Comments on this clonotype: A much larger clone differs from this one at a single base, so this may be a read error. The chain is built from TRBV12-3 or TRBV12-4 and TRBJ1-5; D gene unclear. This CDR3 spans 13 amino acids. Trimming removed 3 bases from V and 7 bases from J, with 10 bases in between. Here the CDR3 reads CASSLERKQPQHF. DNA of the CDR3: TGTGCCAGCAGTTTGGAAAGGAAACAGCCCCAGCATTTT.

About this clonotype itself: It may be a read error: a sequence one base away is much more abundant. The J gene is TRBJ2-3, the V gene TRBV30; the match to TRBD1 covers 11 bases. V gave up 4 bases and J gave up 4 bases; unmatched junction bases: 7. This CDR3 spans 15 amino acids. The germline gives CDR1 GTSNPN, CDR2 SVGIG (reference sequence). CDR3 protein: CAWTSGQGDADTQYF. The CDR3 DNA reads as TGTGCCTGGACGTCGGGACAGGGGGACGCAGATACGCAGTATTTT.

Remarks on this clonotype: A junction end diverges from the germline sequence, so it may reflect a read error. The chain links TRBV30 to TRBJ2-7; 7 nucleotides align to TRBD1. This CDR3 has 14 residues. In germline, CDR1 is GTSNPN, CDR2 SVGIG (reference sequence). The CDR3 sequence is CDWNSGTVSYEQYF. The CDR3 DNA is TGTGACTGGAATTCTGGGACAGTCTCCTACGAGCAGTACTTC.

The chain has TRBV12-3 or TRBV12-4 and TRBJ2-4, with a possible D match to TRBD1 (6 bases). Trimming left V 5 bases short and J 6 bases short, with 14 bases between. This CDR3 has 14 residues. The CDR3: CASSPRGIGNIQYF. The DNA for the CDR3 is TGTGCCAGCAGTCCAAGGGGGATAGGAAACATTCAGTACTTC.